This T cell receptor beta chain emerged from a study of PD-1 blockade in classical Hodgkin lymphoma. About the study: It was nivolumab at 3 mg/kg, given intravenously every 2 weeks, that patients received.

Method: immunoSEQ multiplex PCR; TCRdb's copy keeps in-frame clones and lacks some. Among about 97,000 clones, approximately 80% were seen once, and the ten largest hold 10% to 15%. Relapses following autologous stem cell transplantation were seen in all patients, with brentuximab vedotin exposure varying. Best responses were complete response, partial response or progressive disease. A remark on this clone: The target antigen is unknown.

Deletions cut 4 bases from V and 11 bases from J, with 10 bases between. The V gene's germline CDR1 is MGHDK and CDR2 SYGVNS. This CDR3 has 11 residues. General observations from the study: Compared with baseline, CD4+ but not CD8+ TCR diversity had risen significantly by C4D1. Patients were excluded if nivolumab began under 1 year after ASCT (the autologous transplant).

This receptor was identified in a human donor with classical Hodgkin lymphoma. V usage is TRBV25-1 and J usage is TRBJ2-3, with D unresolved. The material sequenced was peripheral blood mononuclear cells (PBMCs), taken at baseline. The CDR3 DNA is TGTGCCAGCAGTGCGGCAGCTAGGCAGTATTTT. Translating gives CASSAAARQYF.